This T cell receptor beta chain was observed in a study of T-cell memory formation after mild COVID-19. Germline lookup yields CDR1 LGHDT and CDR2 YNNKEL (reference sequence). V was pared by 1 base and J by 12 bases, with 18 bases between. The CDR3 sequence is 14 residues long. Constant-segment primers were used for 5'RACE, and the resulting TCR alpha and TCR beta cDNA libraries carried sample barcodes and UMIs. TCRdb independently ran MiXCR on the 5' RACE reads; one entry per CDR3 protein. This sample carries approximately 410,000 distinct CDR3 sequences, more than 20% of them seen once, and the ten largest clones take around 12%. Study results and caveats: Pre-infection memory harbored some responding clones, suggesting cross-reactive memory joined.

This clonotype was found many times. The target antigen is unknown. Specimen: PBMCs or a T cell subset sorted from them (not recorded which). The V gene is TRBV3-1, the J gene TRBJ1-1; no definite D call. This TCR derives from an adult woman who had mild COVID-19 (a few samples of this study predate the infection). Cell type and time point are not known. The chain's CDR3 is CASSQVSTDPWSFF. The DNA of the CDR3 is TGTGCCAGCAGCCAAGTTTCTACAGACCCTTGGTCTTTCTTT.